The 25 T cell receptor beta chains below come from one sample, sequenced in a study of blood T cells in healthy people across ages. Combining a sample-barcoded 5' primer with a J-beta primer mix, a second PCR ran for about 6 to 11 cycles. TCRdb ran MiXCR on the 5' RACE reads and lists one entry per CDR3 protein. The sample includes about 1.7 million distinct CDR3 sequences, 28% of them seen just once. The specimen sequenced was blood. The receptor source for this set is a woman in her twenties or thirties in good health.

In this sample, this clonotype turned up a few times. V gene TRBV11-2 combines with J gene TRBJ2-1; D uncertain. CDR3 length: 14 amino acids. Germline loops: CDR1 SGHAT, CDR2 FQNNGV. Trimming removed 3 bases from V and 6 bases from J, with 12 bases in between. CDR3 sequence: CASSFLKAGNEQFF. The DNA for the CDR3 is TGTGCCAGCAGCTTCCTAAAGGCAGGCAATGAGCAGTTCTTC.

This clonotype was recorded at least ten times. The chain carries TRBV12-3 or TRBV12-4 and TRBJ1-2; 9 bases fit TRBD1. V was pared by 3 bases and J by 8 bases, with 7 bases of the junction left unmatched. This CDR3 has 14 residues. The CDR3 here is CASSLGQGIRGYTF. The CDR3, as DNA: TGTGCCAGCAGTTTGGGACAGGGAATTCGGGGCTACACCTTC.

This clonotype showed up just once. The rearrangement joins TRBV29-1 to TRBJ2-5; 8 bases fit TRBD1. Germline V gene lookup returns CDR1 SQVTM and CDR2 ANQGSEA. The ends lost 5 bases at V and 11 bases at J; junction bases unmatched: 16. The CDR3 is made up of 14 amino acids. The DNA of the CDR3 is TGCAGCGTTAAGAGAACAGGGGGACCGACGGAGCAGTACTTC. Protein sequence: CSVKRTGGPTEQYF. Drawing the rest from reference TRBV29-1 and TRBJ2-5, the complete variable domain is SAVISQKPSRDICQRGTSLTIQCQVDSQVTMMFWYRQQPGQSLTLIATANQGSEATYESGFVIDKFPISRPNLTFSTLTVSNMSPEDSSIYLCSVKRTGGPTEQYFGPGTRLLVL.

This clonotype was observed once. The chain uses TRBV6-1 and TRBJ2-7; the match to TRBD2 covers 8 bases. Trimming took 3 bases from V and 0 from J; bases not matched to a gene: 7. CDR1 MNHNS and CDR2 SASEGT come from the germline V gene. This CDR3 comprises 16 residues. This chain's CDR3 is CASSDHGGRNSYEQYF. The CDR3 nucleotides read TGTGCCAGCAGTGATCACGGCGGGAGGAACTCCTACGAGCAGTACTTC.

This clonotype has only a few counts. This chain connects TRBV10-3 to TRBJ1-2, with D perhaps matching TRBD1 (6 bases). The germline V gene has CDR1 ENHRY and CDR2 SYGVKD. V gave up 11 bases and J gave up 8 bases, with 27 bases separating them. This CDR3 has 15 amino acids. The CDR3 DNA is TGTGCCTCCGGGGGCGGCAGCAGGCGCTTTGAGGGCTACACCTTC. It translates to CASGGGSRRFEGYTF.

This chain uses TRBV9 with TRBJ2-1, with 8 bases identical to TRBD1. The J call is doubtful: the DNA matches TRBJ2-7 better. The germline gives CDR1 SGDLS, CDR2 YYNGEE. The CDR3 has 15 amino acids. The DNA for the CDR3 is TGTGCCAGCAGCGCGCAGGGGGCTACCCACAATGAGCAGTACTTC. Translating it yields CASSAQGATHNEQYF.

This clonotype was seen a few times. The chain is built from TRBV12-5 and TRBJ2-7; 9 bases line up with TRBD2. With 5 bases clipped from V and 7 bases from J, the junction kept 12 bases outside the gene matches. CDR3 length equals 15 residues. The germline gives CDR1 LGHNT, CDR2 FRNRAP. The CDR3 region is CASGHSVIAGVEQYF. The CDR3 DNA sequence: TGTGCTAGTGGTCATTCCGTTATAGCGGGAGTTGAGCAGTACTTC.

This clonotype was seen repeatedly, ten times or more. This chain connects TRBV6-5 to TRBJ1-5; 7 nucleotides match TRBD1. CDR1 is MNHEY, CDR2 SVGAGI, per germline. The CDR3 sequence is 14 residues long. J gave up 7 bases and V 6 bases, and 9 bases lay outside the gene matches. In DNA form, the CDR3 reads TGTGCCAGCAGAGTTACAGGGGTCGGGCAGCCCCAGCATTTT. Encoded protein: CASRVTGVGQPQHF.

This clonotype was seen repeatedly, ten times or more. This chain joins TRBV7-9 and TRBJ2-7, with D unresolved. The CDR3 loop spans 12 amino acids. Trimming shortened V by 0 bases and J by 4 bases, and 4 bases separated the two germline ends. The germline CDR1 and CDR2 sequences are SEHNR and FQNEAQ (reference sequence). This CDR3 is CASSLATYEQYF. The CDR3 DNA is TGTGCCAGCAGCTTAGCCACTTACGAGCAGTACTTC.

This clonotype was seen many times. The V call is TRBV7-2, the J call TRBJ2-1; D is uncertain. Trimming stripped 6 bases from V and 4 bases from J, with 16 bases between. The CDR3 consists of 15 residues. The V gene's germline CDR1 is SGHTA and CDR2 FQGNSA. Here the CDR3 DNA reads TGTGCCAGCAGAGAAGGTGACCAGCCGTACAATGAGCAGTTCTTC. Its translation is CASREGDQPYNEQFF.

In this sample, this clonotype turned up a few times. The chain links TRBV3-1 to TRBJ2-1, with D unclear. This CDR3 comprises 14 residues. Germline-derived CDR1 and CDR2 are LGHDT and YNNKEL (reference sequence). Trimming removed 0 bases at V and 7 bases at J, with 10 bases between. The CDR3 coding sequence is TGTGCCAGCAGCCAAGATCTCGGCCCGAATGAGCAGTTCTTC. Encoded protein: CASSQDLGPNEQFF.

CDR3 sequence reads: CATSRLNTEAFF. The CDR3 bases are TGTGCCACCAGCAGACTGAACACTGAAGCTTTCTTT. This chain uses TRBV15 with TRBJ1-1; D is ambiguous. The V gene's germline CDR1 is LNHNV and CDR2 YYDKDF (reference sequence). Trimming shortened V by 2 bases and J by 0 bases, and 1 base separated the two germline ends. CDR3 length: 12 residues.

The table lists this clonotype with a few counts. The J gene is TRBJ2-1, the V gene TRBV30, with 11 bases lining up with TRBD2. CDR3 length equals 18 residues. The V segment lost 0 bases and the J segment 4 bases; nucleotides outside the gene matches: 11. CDR1 GTSNPN and CDR2 SVGIG come from the germline V gene (reference sequence). The CDR3 DNA reads TGTGCCTGGAGTGTAGGGTGGATAGCGGGGGGGTTATACAATGAGCAGTTCTTC. It yields the protein CAWSVGWIAGGLYNEQFF.

V gene TRBV30 combines with J gene TRBJ2-7; D remains ambiguous. The CDR3 sequence is 13 residues long. CDR1 GTSNPN and CDR2 SVGIG come from the germline V gene (reference sequence). Trimming took off 0 bases at V and 0 bases at J, with 6 bases between the two ends. CDR3 sequence: CAWSVRSSYEQYF. CDR3 coding DNA: TGTGCCTGGAGTGTAAGAAGCTCCTACGAGCAGTACTTC.

The chain recombines TRBV7-2 with TRBJ2-1; TRBD2 is a possible D gene (5 bases). Germline assignment: CDR1 SGHTA and CDR2 FQGNSA. Trimming removed 5 bases from V and 7 bases from J, with 12 bases in between. The CDR3 totals 13 residues. CDR3 coding DNA: TGTGCCAGCAGCCTCCGGACTCAGAATGAGCAGTTCTTC. It yields the protein CASSLRTQNEQFF.

This clonotype was detected only a few times. This chain uses TRBV6-6 with TRBJ1-5; D gene uncertain. The CDR3 contains 13 residues. Germline V gene sequence: CDR1 MNHNY, CDR2 SVGAGI (reference sequence). The ends were cut back, 8 bases at V and 7 bases at J, with 15 bases in the middle. In nucleotides, the CDR3 is TGTGCCAGCGATGGCGGCACGGGACAGCCCCAGCATTTT. It translates to CASDGGTGQPQHF.

At least ten counts were recorded for this clonotype. V and J are TRBV12-3 or TRBV12-4 and TRBJ2-3; D gene uncertain. The CDR3 has 15 amino acids. Trimming removed 1 base at V and 1 base at J, with 9 bases between. CDR3 DNA: TGTGCCAGCAGTTTAGGAAGGGCCGGCACAGATACGCAGTATTTT. This sequence encodes CASSLGRAGTDTQYF.

The genes are TRBV7-8 and TRBJ2-4; D is possibly TRBD2 (7 bases). Trimming took off 2 bases at V and 13 bases at J, with 21 bases between the two ends. Per germline, CDR1 SGHVS and CDR2 FQNEAQ. This CDR3 is 15 amino acids long. The CDR3 DNA is TGTGCCAGCAGCTTAAGGGAGGGGGTATCCGATGAGCAGTACTTC. The encoded protein is CASSLREGVSDEQYF.

In DNA, the CDR3 is TGTGCCAGCCGATACAGGGCTACGAGAACCGGGGAGCTGTTTTTT. Its protein is CASRYRATRTGELFF. The chain has TRBV28 and TRBJ2-2, with a weak D call TRBD1 (6 bases). Trimming pared 8 bases from V and 5 bases from J, leaving 18 bases between. The length of the CDR3 is 15 residues. CDR1 and CDR2 from the germline V gene are MDHEN and SYDVKM. The complete variable domain, with remaining parts taken from reference TRBV28 and TRBJ2-2, reads DVKVTQSSRYLVKRTGEKVFLECVQDMDHENMFWYRQDPGLGLRLIYFSYDVKMKEKGDIPEGYSVSREKKERFSLILESASTNQTSMYLCASRYRATRTGELFFGEGSRLTVL.

This clonotype has at least ten counts. Mismatch with germline at one junction end may stem from a read error. The rearrangement uses TRBV5-1 and TRBJ2-7; 9 bases line up with TRBD2. CDR3 length: 14 residues. The germline V gene has CDR1 SGHRS and CDR2 YFSETQ. The CDR3 sequence: CASSLAGVSYEQYF. The CDR3 DNA follows: TGTGCCAGCAGCTTAGCGGGAGTAAGCTACGAGCAGTACTTC.

The chain joins TRBV15 to TRBJ1-2; D perhaps matches TRBD1 (5 bases). V was shortened by 6 bases and J by 7 bases, with 15 bases between the two germline ends. Looked up from germline, CDR1 is LNHNV and CDR2 is YYDKDF (reference sequence). The CDR3 contains 13 residues. The CDR3 bases are TGTGCCACCAGGAGGGGCACCGAGGGTGGCTACACCTTC. Translated: CATRRGTEGGYTF. The variable domain in full, with the rest retrieved from reference TRBV15 and TRBJ1-2, is DAMVIQNPRYQVTQFGKPVTLSCSQTLNHNVMYWYQQKSSQAPKLLFHYYDKDFNNEADTPDNFQSRRPNTSFCFLDIRSPGLGDTAMYLCATRRGTEGGYTFGSGTRLTVV.

This chain links TRBV4-2 with TRBJ2-3; 10 bases match TRBD2. Germline V lookup: CDR1 LGHNA, CDR2 YNFKEQ. The ends lost 4 bases at V and 0 bases at J; junction bases unmatched: 4. CDR3 length equals 16 residues. DNA for the CDR3: TGTGCCAGCAGCCTTAGCGGGGGGATTAGCACAGATACGCAGTATTTT. It codes for CASSLSGGISTDTQYF.

The J gene is TRBJ2-2, the V gene TRBV6-5, with 10 bases fitting TRBD2. V gave up 9 bases and J gave up 7 bases; unmatched junction bases: 8. This CDR3 spans 14 amino acids. Germline CDR1 reads MNHEY; CDR2 reads SVGAGI. In DNA form, the CDR3 reads TGTGCCAGTCCAGCGGGAGGGCCCGGCGGGGAGCTGTTTTTT. Translating gives CASPAGGPGGELFF.

The V gene is TRBV20-1, the J gene TRBJ2-5; D unresolved. V lost 3 bases to trimming and J lost 3 bases, with 8 bases between them. The germline CDR1 and CDR2 sequences are DFQATT and SNEGSKA (reference sequence). The CDR3 totals 12 residues. The CDR3 bases are TGCAGTGCTAGCTTAAGGGAAGAGACCCAGTACTTC. Amino acid sequence: CSASLREETQYF.

In nucleotides, the CDR3 is TGCGCCAGCAGTGGTGACGGGGGGACTCCCACAGATACGCAGTATTTT. This gives the protein CASSGDGGTPTDTQYF. The V gene is TRBV10-1, the J gene TRBJ2-3, with 7 nucleotides matching TRBD2. With 4 bases clipped from V and 2 bases from J, the junction kept 9 bases outside the gene matches. Germline loops: CDR1 WNHNN, CDR2 SYGVQD (reference sequence). The CDR3 length is 16 residues.